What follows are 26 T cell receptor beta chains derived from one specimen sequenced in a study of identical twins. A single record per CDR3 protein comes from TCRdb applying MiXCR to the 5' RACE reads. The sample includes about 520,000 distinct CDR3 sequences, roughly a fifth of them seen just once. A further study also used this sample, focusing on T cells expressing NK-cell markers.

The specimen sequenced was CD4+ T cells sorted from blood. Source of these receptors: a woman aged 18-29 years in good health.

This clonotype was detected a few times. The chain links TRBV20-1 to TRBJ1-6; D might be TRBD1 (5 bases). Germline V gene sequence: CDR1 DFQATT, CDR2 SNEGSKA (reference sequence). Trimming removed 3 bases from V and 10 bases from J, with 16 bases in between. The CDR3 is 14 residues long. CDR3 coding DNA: TGCAGTGCTAGGGGGTTTGGGGGGATCTCACCCCTCCACTTT. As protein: CSARGFGGISPLHF.

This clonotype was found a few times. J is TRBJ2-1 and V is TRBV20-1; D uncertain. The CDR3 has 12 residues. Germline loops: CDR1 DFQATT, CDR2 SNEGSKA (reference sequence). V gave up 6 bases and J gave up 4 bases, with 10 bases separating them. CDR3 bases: TGCAGTGCAAGGCACCGTTACAATGAGCAGTTCTTC. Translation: CSARHRYNEQFF.

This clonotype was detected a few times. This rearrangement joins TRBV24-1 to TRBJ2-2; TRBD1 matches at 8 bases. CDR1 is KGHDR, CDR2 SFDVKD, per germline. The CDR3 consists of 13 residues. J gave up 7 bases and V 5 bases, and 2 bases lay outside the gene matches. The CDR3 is CATSGQGNGELFF. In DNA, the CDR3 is TGTGCCACCAGTGGACAGGGGAACGGGGAGCTGTTTTTT.

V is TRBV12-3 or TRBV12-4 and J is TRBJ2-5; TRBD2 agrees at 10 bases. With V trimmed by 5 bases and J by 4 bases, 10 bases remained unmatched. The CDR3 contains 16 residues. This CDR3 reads CASSRGLAEQSETQYF. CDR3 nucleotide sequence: TGTGCCAGCAGTCGAGGACTAGCGGAACAATCAGAGACCCAGTACTTC.

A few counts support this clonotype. CDR3 sequence (DNA): TGTGCCAGCAGTTACGCTGGCTATGAGCAGTTCTTC. The encoded protein is CASSYAGYEQFF. The chain links TRBV6-2 or TRBV6-3 to TRBJ2-1; D call uncertain. The ends were cut back, 2 bases at V and 8 bases at J, with 7 bases in the middle. Germline V gene lookup returns CDR1 MNHEY and CDR2 SVGEGT. CDR3 length: 12 residues.

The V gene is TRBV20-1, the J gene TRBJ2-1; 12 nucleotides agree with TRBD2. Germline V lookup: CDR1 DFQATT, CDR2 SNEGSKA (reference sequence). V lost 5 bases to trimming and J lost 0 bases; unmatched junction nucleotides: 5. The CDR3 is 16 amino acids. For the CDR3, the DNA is TGCAGTGCTCTCCGGACTAGCGGGGTCTCCTACAATGAGCAGTTCTTC. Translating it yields CSALRTSGVSYNEQFF.

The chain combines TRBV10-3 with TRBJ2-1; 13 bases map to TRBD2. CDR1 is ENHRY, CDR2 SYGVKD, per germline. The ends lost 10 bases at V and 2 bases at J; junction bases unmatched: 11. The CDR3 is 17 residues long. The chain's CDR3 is CATRTSGRGTPYNEQFF. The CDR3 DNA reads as TGTGCCACTAGGACTAGCGGGAGAGGTACCCCCTACAATGAGCAGTTCTTC.

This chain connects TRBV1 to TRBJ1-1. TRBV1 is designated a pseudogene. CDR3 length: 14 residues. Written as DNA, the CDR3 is TGCACCTTTCGGAATTCGGTGGAGAACACTGAAGCTTTCTTT. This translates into CTFRNSVENTEAFF.

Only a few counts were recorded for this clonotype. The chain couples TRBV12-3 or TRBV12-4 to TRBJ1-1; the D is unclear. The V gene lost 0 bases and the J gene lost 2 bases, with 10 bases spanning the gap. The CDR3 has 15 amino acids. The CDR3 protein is CASSLARDYNTEAFF. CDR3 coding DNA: TGTGCCAGCAGTTTAGCTAGGGATTATAACACTGAAGCTTTCTTT.

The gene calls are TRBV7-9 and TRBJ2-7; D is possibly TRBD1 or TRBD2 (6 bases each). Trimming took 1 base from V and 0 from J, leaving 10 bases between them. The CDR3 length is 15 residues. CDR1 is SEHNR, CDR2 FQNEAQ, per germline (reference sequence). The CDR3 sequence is CASSLDGGISYEQYF. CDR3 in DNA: TGTGCCAGCAGCTTAGACGGGGGCATCTCCTACGAGCAGTACTTC.

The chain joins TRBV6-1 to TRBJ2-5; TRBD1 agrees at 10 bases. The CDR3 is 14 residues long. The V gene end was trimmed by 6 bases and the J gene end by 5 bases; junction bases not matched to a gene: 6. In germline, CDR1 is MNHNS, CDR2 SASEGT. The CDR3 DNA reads TGTGCCAGCAGCCGGGACAGGGGAGCGGAGACCCAGTACTTC. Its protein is CASSRDRGAETQYF.

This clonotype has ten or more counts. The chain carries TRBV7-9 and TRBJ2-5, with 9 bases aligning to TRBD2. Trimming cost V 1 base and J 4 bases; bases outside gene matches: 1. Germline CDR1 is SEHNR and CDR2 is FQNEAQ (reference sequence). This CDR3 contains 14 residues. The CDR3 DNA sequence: TGTGCCAGCAGCTTAGGCGGGAGGGCAGAGACCCAGTACTTC. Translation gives CASSLGGRAETQYF.

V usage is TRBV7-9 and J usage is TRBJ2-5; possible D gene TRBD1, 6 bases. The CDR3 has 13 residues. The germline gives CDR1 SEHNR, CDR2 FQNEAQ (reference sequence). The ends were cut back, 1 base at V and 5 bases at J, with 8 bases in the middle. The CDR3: CASSLGGLETQYF. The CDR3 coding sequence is TGTGCCAGCAGCTTAGGGGGGCTGGAGACCCAGTACTTC.

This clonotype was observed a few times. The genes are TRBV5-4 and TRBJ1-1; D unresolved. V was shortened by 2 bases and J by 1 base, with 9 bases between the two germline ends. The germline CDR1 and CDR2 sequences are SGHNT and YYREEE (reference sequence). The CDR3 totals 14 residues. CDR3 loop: CASSFGRTNTEAFF. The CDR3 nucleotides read TGTGCCAGCAGCTTTGGGAGGACGAACACTGAAGCTTTCTTT.

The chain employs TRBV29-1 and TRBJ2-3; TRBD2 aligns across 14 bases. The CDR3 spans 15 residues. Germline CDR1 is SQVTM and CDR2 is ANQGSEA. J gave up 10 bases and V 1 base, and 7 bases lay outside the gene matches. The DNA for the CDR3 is TGCAGCGTTGAAGGACTAGCGGGAGGGCCGGATTCGCAGTATTTT. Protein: CSVEGLAGGPDSQYF.

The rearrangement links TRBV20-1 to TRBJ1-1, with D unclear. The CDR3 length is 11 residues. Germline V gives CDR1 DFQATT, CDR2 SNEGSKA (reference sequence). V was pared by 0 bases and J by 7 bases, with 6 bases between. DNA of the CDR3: TGCAGTGCTAGAGATTCGAGTGAAGCTTTCTTT. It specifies CSARDSSEAFF.

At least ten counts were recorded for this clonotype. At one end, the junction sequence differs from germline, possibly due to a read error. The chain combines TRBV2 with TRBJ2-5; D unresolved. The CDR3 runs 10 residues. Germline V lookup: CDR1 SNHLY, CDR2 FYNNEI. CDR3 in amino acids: CASREETQYF. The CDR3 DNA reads TGTGCCAGCCGTGAAGAGACCCAGTACTTC.

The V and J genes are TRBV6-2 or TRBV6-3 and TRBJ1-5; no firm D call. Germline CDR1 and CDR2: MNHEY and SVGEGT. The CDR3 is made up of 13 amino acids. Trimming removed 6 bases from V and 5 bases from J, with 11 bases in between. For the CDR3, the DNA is TGTGCCAGCAGCCCGCTCAGAGATCAGCCCCAGCATTTT. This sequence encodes CASSPLRDQPQHF.

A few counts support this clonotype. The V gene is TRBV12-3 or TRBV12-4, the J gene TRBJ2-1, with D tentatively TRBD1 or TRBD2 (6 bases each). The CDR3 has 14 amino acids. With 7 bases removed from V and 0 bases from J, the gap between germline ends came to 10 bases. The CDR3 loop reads CASTPGASYNEQFF. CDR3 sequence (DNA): TGTGCCAGCACCCCGGGGGCCTCCTACAATGAGCAGTTCTTC.

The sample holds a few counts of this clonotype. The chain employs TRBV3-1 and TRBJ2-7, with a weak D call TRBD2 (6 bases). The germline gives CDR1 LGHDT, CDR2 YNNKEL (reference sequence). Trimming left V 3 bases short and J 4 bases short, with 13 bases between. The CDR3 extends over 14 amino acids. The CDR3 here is CASSHSGGTYEQYF. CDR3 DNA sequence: TGTGCCAGCAGCCATAGCGGAGGGACGTACGAGCAGTACTTC.

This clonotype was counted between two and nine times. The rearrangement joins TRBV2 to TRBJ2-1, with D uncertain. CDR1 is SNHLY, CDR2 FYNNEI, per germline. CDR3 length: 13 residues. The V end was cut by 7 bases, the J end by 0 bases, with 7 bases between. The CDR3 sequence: CASTRFSYNEQFF. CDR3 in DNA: TGTGCCAGCACCCGCTTCTCCTACAATGAGCAGTTCTTC.

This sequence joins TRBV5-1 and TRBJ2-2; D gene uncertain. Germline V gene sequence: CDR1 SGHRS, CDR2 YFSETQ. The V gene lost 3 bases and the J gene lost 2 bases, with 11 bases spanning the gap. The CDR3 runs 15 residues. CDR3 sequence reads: CASSSAKTNTGELFF. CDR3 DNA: TGCGCCAGCAGCTCGGCCAAGACAAACACCGGGGAGCTGTTTTTT.

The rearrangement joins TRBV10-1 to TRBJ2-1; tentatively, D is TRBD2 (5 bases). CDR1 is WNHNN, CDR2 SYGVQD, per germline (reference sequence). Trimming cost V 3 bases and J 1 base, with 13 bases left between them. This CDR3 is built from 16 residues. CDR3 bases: TGCGCCAGCAGTGACCTTTACAGCGGATCCTACAATGAGCAGTTCTTC. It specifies CASSDLYSGSYNEQFF.

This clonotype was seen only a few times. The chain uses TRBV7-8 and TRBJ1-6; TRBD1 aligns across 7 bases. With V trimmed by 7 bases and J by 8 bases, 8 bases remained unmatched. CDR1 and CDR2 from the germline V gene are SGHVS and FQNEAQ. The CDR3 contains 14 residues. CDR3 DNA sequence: TGTGCCAGCATGAGACAGGGTATGGATTCACCCCTCCACTTT. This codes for CASMRQGMDSPLHF.

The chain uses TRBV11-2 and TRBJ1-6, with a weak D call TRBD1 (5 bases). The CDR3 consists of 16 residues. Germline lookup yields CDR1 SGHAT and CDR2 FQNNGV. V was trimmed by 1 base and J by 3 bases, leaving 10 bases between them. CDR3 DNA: TGTGCCAGCAGCTTAGTAGGGACCCGCTATAATTCACCCCTCCACTTT. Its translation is CASSLVGTRYNSPLHF.

CDR3 region: CASSFGARTGVAFF. The DNA for the CDR3 is TGTGCCAGCAGTTTTGGTGCGCGGACAGGTGTGGCTTTCTTT. The chain couples TRBV12-3 or TRBV12-4 to TRBJ1-1, with 7 bases matching TRBD1. This CDR3 contains 14 residues. J was trimmed by 11 bases and V by 3 bases; bases with no gene match: 12.